This passage covers 24 T cell receptor beta chains from one sample sequenced in a study of CD8 T cells in ankylosing spondylitis. MiXCR, run by TCRdb on the 5' RACE reads, gives a single entry per CDR3 protein. The data hold 150,000 or so distinct CDR3 sequences, with 30% to 35% observed a single time. The sequenced sample was synovial fluid, either unsorted or a sorted T cell fraction (not recorded which). These receptors came from a male donor with ankylosing spondylitis.

The chain has TRBV20-1 and TRBJ1-1; 7 bases agree with TRBD1. CDR1 and CDR2 from the germline V gene are DFQATT and SNEGSKA (reference sequence). The J segment lost 4 bases and the V segment lost 6 bases, leaving 5 bases of the junction unmatched. CDR3 length: 12 residues. The CDR3 DNA reads as TGCAGTGCCAGTGACAGGGTCACTGAAGCTTTCTTT. This sequence encodes CSASDRVTEAFF.

J is TRBJ2-7 and V is TRBV20-1; D gene uncertain. Germline CDR1 and CDR2: DFQATT and SNEGSKA (reference sequence). This CDR3 comprises 12 residues. V lost 3 bases and J 0 bases, leaving 6 bases between the germline ends. The CDR3 protein is CSARENSYEQYF. DNA for the CDR3: TGCAGTGCTAGGGAGAACTCCTACGAGCAGTACTTC.

This clonotype was seen many times. The chain joins TRBV28 to TRBJ2-2; D gene unclear. With 2 bases removed from V and 6 bases from J, the gap between germline ends came to 16 bases. Per the germline V gene, CDR1 is MDHEN and CDR2 is SYDVKM. This CDR3 contains 16 residues. Written as DNA, the CDR3 is TGTGCCAGCAGTTTACCCGCCGGCCCCCAGGCCGGGGAGCTGTTTTTT. It is translated as CASSLPAGPQAGELFF.

Of note for this clonotype: It may be a read error: a sequence one base away is much more abundant. The chain recombines TRBV5-1 with TRBJ2-7; maybe TRBD2 (5 bases). The CDR3 length is 13 residues. CDR1 SGHRS and CDR2 YFSETQ come from the germline V gene. V lost 1 base and J lost 2, with 7 bases in between. The DNA of the CDR3 is TGCGCCAGCAGCTTGTACGGGGCCTACGAGCAGTACTTC. Amino acid sequence: CASSLYGAYEQYF.

V usage is TRBV7-9 and J usage is TRBJ2-4; TRBD1 matches at 7 bases. Trimming at V came to 6 bases and at J to 4 bases, leaving 6 bases not matched to a gene. This CDR3 spans 14 amino acids. Looked up from germline, CDR1 is SEHNR and CDR2 is FQNEAQ (reference sequence). CDR3 sequence: CASSLGTAKNIQYF. CDR3 bases: TGTGCCAGCAGTCTCGGGACAGCAAAAAACATTCAGTACTTC.

This clonotype has ten or more counts. The rearrangement links TRBV5-1 to TRBJ2-2; D is uncertain. Deletions cut 1 base from V and 5 bases from J, with 9 bases between. The CDR3 is made up of 14 amino acids. Germline-derived CDR1 and CDR2 are SGHRS and YFSETQ. CDR3 sequence (DNA): TGCGCCAGCAGCTTGACGGTTGCAACCGGGGAGCTGTTTTTT. Translation: CASSLTVATGELFF.

This chain connects TRBV6-1 to TRBJ1-4; TRBD1 aligns across 10 bases. CDR3 size: 15 residues. The V gene's germline CDR1 is MNHNS and CDR2 SASEGT. The V and J ends lost 4 bases and 7 bases, in that order; junction bases with no gene match: 6. The CDR3 DNA reads as TGTGCCAGCAGTGCCGCGGACAGGGGGGGTGAAAAACTGTTTTTT. Its translation is CASSAADRGGEKLFF.

This clonotype has at least ten counts. The chain links TRBV6-4 to TRBJ2-7; D unresolved. This CDR3 contains 12 residues. Trimming shortened V by 0 bases and J by 2 bases, and 2 bases separated the two germline ends. Germline V gene lookup returns CDR1 MRHNA and CDR2 SNTAGT. The CDR3 region is CASSDSAYEQYF. Here the CDR3 DNA reads TGTGCCAGCAGTGACTCAGCCTACGAGCAGTACTTC.

V usage is TRBV20-1 and J usage is TRBJ2-1; 12 bases fit TRBD2. The CDR3 is 17 residues long. The germline gives CDR1 DFQATT, CDR2 SNEGSKA (reference sequence). Germline trimming cut 6 bases from V and 2 bases from J; bases unmatched to any gene: 11. CDR3 coding DNA: TGCAGTGCGATCGGACTAGCGGGGTCCTTAACCTACAATGAGCAGTTCTTC. This sequence encodes CSAIGLAGSLTYNEQFF.

The chain is built from TRBV2 and TRBJ2-2; weak D call: TRBD2 (5 bases). The CDR3 is 14 amino acids. Germline CDR1 and CDR2: SNHLY and FYNNEI. Trimming stripped 7 bases from V and 5 bases from J, with 14 bases between. CDR3 sequence: CASKEESGTGELFF. The CDR3 nucleotides are TGTGCCAGCAAGGAGGAGAGTGGGACCGGGGAGCTGTTTTTT.

This clonotype was detected only a few times. The genes are TRBV29-1 and TRBJ1-1; no clear D. Germline V gives CDR1 SQVTM, CDR2 ANQGSEA. Trimming took off 6 bases at V and 4 bases at J, with 12 bases between the two ends. The CDR3 runs to 12 residues. The CDR3 here is CSVSVGGTEAFF. The CDR3 region has the DNA TGCAGCGTATCGGTGGGAGGCACTGAAGCTTTCTTT.

V usage is TRBV9 and J usage is TRBJ2-7, with TRBD1 identical over 12 bases. The CDR3 spans 16 residues. V dropped 4 bases and J dropped 5; count of bases not matched to a gene: 10. Germline CDR1 reads SGDLS; CDR2 reads YYNGEE. The CDR3 DNA reads as TGTGCCAGCAGCCCCAAAGGGGACAGGGGGCGGCACGAGCAGTACTTC. Protein sequence: CASSPKGDRGRHEQYF.

The chain uses TRBV29-1 and TRBJ1-2; maybe TRBD1 (5 bases). The CDR3 contains 13 residues. In germline, CDR1 is SQVTM, CDR2 ANQGSEA. Trimming shortened V by 4 bases and J by 4 bases, and 13 bases separated the two germline ends. Here the CDR3 DNA reads TGCAGCGTTGGGGGGGGGAGCCCCTATGGCTACACCTTC. It is translated as CSVGGGSPYGYTF.

This clonotype turned up a few times. A junction boundary mismatches the germline segment, possibly from a read error. The chain links TRBV12-3 or TRBV12-4 to TRBJ2-3; TRBD1 matches 7 bases. The CDR3 runs 12 residues. DNA for the CDR3: TGTGCCAGCAGTTTAATTGGGACAGCAGTTCATTTT. As protein: CASSLIGTAVHF.

This clonotype was recorded at least ten times. This chain connects TRBV11-2 to TRBJ1-6, with 8 bases identical to TRBD1. Germline loops: CDR1 SGHAT, CDR2 FQNNGV. The CDR3 loop spans 15 amino acids. The trim removed 5 bases at V and 9 bases at J, leaving 9 bases unmatched. The CDR3: CASSPWTGTASPLHF. DNA for the CDR3: TGTGCCAGCAGCCCGTGGACAGGGACGGCTTCACCCCTCCACTTT.

This chain connects TRBV5-1 to TRBJ2-5, with 12 positions matching TRBD2. CDR3 length: 15 amino acids. Germline trimming cut 0 bases from V and 5 bases from J; bases unmatched to any gene: 2. Germline CDR1 SGHRS, CDR2 YFSETQ. The chain's CDR3 is CASSLASGGAETQYF. DNA of the CDR3: TGCGCCAGCAGCTTGGCTAGCGGGGGGGCCGAGACCCAGTACTTC.

This clonotype was observed a few times. The V call is TRBV20-1, the J call TRBJ2-1; the D is unclear. Trimming left V 3 bases short and J 8 bases short, with 11 bases between. CDR3 length: 12 residues. Germline CDR1 reads DFQATT; CDR2 reads SNEGSKA (reference sequence). For the CDR3, the DNA is TGCAGTGCTAGTTTCGAAATCCATGAGCAGTTCTTC. Translating it yields CSASFEIHEQFF.

V and J are TRBV6-2 or TRBV6-3 and TRBJ2-4; D possibly corresponds to TRBD1 (5 bases). V lost 4 bases to trimming and J lost 5 bases, with 6 bases between them. Germline CDR1 MNHEY, CDR2 SVGEGT. The CDR3 spans 12 residues. The CDR3 spells CASSFRENIQYF. The CDR3 DNA is TGTGCCAGCAGTTTCAGGGAAAACATTCAGTACTTC.

This clonotype is a singleton in its sample. The chain has TRBV7-9 and TRBJ2-1, with 7 bases aligning to TRBD2. Losses at the gene ends were 5 bases for V and 1 base for J; bases not matched to a gene: 5. The CDR3 extends over 15 amino acids. The germline V gene has CDR1 SEHNR and CDR2 FQNEAQ (reference sequence). The CDR3 sequence is CASSPLAVSYNEQFF. DNA of the CDR3: TGTGCCAGCAGCCCCCTAGCGGTGTCCTACAATGAGCAGTTCTTC.

This chain uses TRBV3-1 with TRBJ2-2; either TRBD1 or TRBD2 may supply D (7 bases each). CDR1 LGHDT and CDR2 YNNKEL come from the germline V gene (reference sequence). Between the trimmed V and J ends, which lost 1 base and 6 bases, there was a span of 27 bases. The CDR3 extends over 20 amino acids. The CDR3 loop is CASSQGWRGGTDLFSGELFF. Written as DNA, the CDR3 is TGTGCCAGCAGCCAAGGTTGGAGGGGGGGGACAGATTTATTCTCCGGGGAGCTGTTTTTT.

CDR3 in amino acids: CSASWRGGTDEQFF. CDR3 nucleotide sequence: TGCAGTGCTAGCTGGCGGGGGGGCACCGATGAGCAGTTCTTC. This sequence joins TRBV20-1 and TRBJ2-1, with 9 nucleotides matching TRBD2. J lost 8 bases, V lost 3 bases, and 8 bases had no gene match. The CDR3 runs to 14 residues. Germline loops: CDR1 DFQATT, CDR2 SNEGSKA (reference sequence).

This chain links TRBV6-6 with TRBJ1-2, with D possibly matching TRBD1 (5 bases). The germline CDR1 and CDR2 sequences are MNHNY and SVGAGI (reference sequence). V was cut by 0 bases and J by 8 bases, with 10 bases left in between. The CDR3 consists of 13 residues. CDR3 sequence (DNA): TGTGCCAGCAGTTACTCCCGGGGGGAGGGCTACACCTTC. Encoded protein: CASSYSRGEGYTF.

V gene TRBV5-1 combines with J gene TRBJ2-1; 11 bases fit TRBD2. CDR1 and CDR2 from the germline V gene are SGHRS and YFSETQ. The CDR3 is 18 amino acids. The junction had 14 bases not matched to a gene; V was cut back by 4 bases and J by 5 bases. The CDR3 nucleotides read TGCGCCAGCAGCCTGACTAGCGGGAAAATCCGGATAAACAATGAGCAGTTCTTC. Translation: CASSLTSGKIRINNEQFF.

This chain links TRBV6-2 or TRBV6-3 with TRBJ2-3; D not certain. This CDR3 comprises 15 residues. Germline-derived CDR1 and CDR2 are MNHEY and SVGEGT. The V gene lost 2 bases and the J gene lost 1 base, with 10 bases spanning the gap. The CDR3 is CASSYALFGTDTQYF. The CDR3 nucleotides read TGTGCCAGCAGTTACGCGCTTTTTGGCACAGATACGCAGTATTTT.